The entry that follows covers one TCR beta chain sequence. This record belongs to a study of blood T cell repertoires in COVID-19. Study background: COVID-19 samples from acute and convalescent phases originated in the United States, Italy and Spain. T cells, B-cell-depleted T cells, or PBMCs provided the cDNA or gDNA that served as material.

The CDR3 sequence is 14 residues long. V was shortened by 5 bases and J by 5 bases, with 15 bases between the two germline ends. Germline V gene sequence: CDR1 SGHAT, CDR2 FQNNGV. Study processing details: Quantification of nucleated cells was approximated via reference gene primer amplification. Sequencing was performed with immunoSEQ multiplex PCR; in TCRdb, only in-frame clones are kept and a portion is missing. The V and J calls and the clone size are those of that table, but D and trimming were determined from the DNA. Of 200,000 to 250,000 clones in the sample, about four fifths were seen once.

This TCR was sampled from a woman aged 18-29 years with acute or convalescent COVID-19. The sequencing input was peripheral blood. The chain recombines TRBV11-2 with TRBJ2-5; D is perhaps TRBD2 (6 bases). CDR3 DNA sequence: TGTGCCAGCAGCCTCCTAGCGAGCCGGGAGACCCAGTACTTC. This gives the protein CASSLLASRETQYF.